The clone carrying this T cell receptor beta chain appeared many times. Its antigen is undetermined. This entry is derived from a study of early T cells in non-severe SARS-CoV-2 infection. Study details: With bulk RNA from unsorted whole blood as input, sequencing yielded unpaired chains.

Researchers attached unique molecular identifiers to individual cDNA molecules. TCRdb redid the calling of the 5' RACE reads with MiXCR, one entry per CDR3 protein. Of 55,000 to 75,000 distinct CDR3 sequences listed, 10% to 15% are singletons. This CDR3 contains 17 residues. The germline CDR1 and CDR2 sequences are DFQATT and SNEGSKA (reference sequence). The V segment lost 2 bases and the J segment 1 base; nucleotides outside the gene matches: 8. General study results and limits: Matching results from VDJdb favored anti-spike CD8 responses, leaving private and CD4 specificities undetected.

The sequence derives from an adult who was a healthcare worker with PCR-confirmed SARS-CoV-2 infection or an uninfected control (not recorded which). Sequencing input: whole blood. The chain carries TRBV20-1 and TRBJ2-1; the match to TRBD2 covers 10 bases. For the CDR3, the DNA is TGCAGTGCTAGACCGAGCGGGAGGGCCAAGTCCTACAATGAGCAGTTCTTC. Translating gives CSARPSGRAKSYNEQFF.